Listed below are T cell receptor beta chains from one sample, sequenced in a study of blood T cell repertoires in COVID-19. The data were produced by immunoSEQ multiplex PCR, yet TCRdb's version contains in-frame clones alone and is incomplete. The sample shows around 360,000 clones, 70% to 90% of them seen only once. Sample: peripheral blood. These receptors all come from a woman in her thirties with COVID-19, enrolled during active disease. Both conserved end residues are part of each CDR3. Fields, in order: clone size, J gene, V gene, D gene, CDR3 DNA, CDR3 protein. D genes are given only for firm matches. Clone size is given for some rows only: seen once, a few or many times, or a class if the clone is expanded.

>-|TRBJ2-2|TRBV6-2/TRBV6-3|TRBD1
TGTGCCAGCAGTTCCTACGGGACAGGGGCTAGGGAGCTGTTTTTT
CASSSYGTGARELFF
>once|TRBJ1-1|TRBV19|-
TGTGCCAGTAGGACACGCCCCCAGGGGCCCACTGAAGCTTTCTTT
CASRTRPQGPTEAFF
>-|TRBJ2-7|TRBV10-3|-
TGTGCCATCAGTGAGTCTGGAGGGCACGAGCAGTACTTC
CAISESGGHEQYF
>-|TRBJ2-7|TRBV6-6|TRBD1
TGTGCCAGCAGCTTCACCCTAGGACAGGGCTACGAGCAGTACTTC
CASSFTLGQGYEQYF
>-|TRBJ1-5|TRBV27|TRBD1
TGTGCCAGCAGAACAGGGGGCGGAAATCAGCCCCAGCATTTT
CASRTGGGNQPQHF
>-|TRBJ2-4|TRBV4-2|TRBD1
TGTGCCAGCAGCCAAGGGGGACAGATAGCCAAAAACATTCAGTACTTC
CASSQGGQIAKNIQYF
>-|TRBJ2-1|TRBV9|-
TGTGCCAGCAGCCCCCCAGGGTTGCCTAATGAGCAGTTCTTC
CASSPPGLPNEQFF
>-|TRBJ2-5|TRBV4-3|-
TGCGCCAGCAGCCGGGGGGAAGGGGAGACCCAGTACTTC
CASSRGEGETQYF
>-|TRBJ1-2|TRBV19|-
TGTGCCAGTAGTACATTAACCCCGGACAGTAACTATGGCTACACCTTC
CASSTLTPDSNYGYTF
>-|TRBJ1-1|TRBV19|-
TGTGCCAGTAGTAAAACAGGGAGAGGCACTGAAGCTTTCTTT
CASSKTGRGTEAFF
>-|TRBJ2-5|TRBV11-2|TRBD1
TGTGCCAGCTGGGGGGGAAAACCGGGACAGGGTAGGGAGACCCAGTACTTC
CASWGGKPGQGRETQYF
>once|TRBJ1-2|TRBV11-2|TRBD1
TGTGCCAGCAGCTTTAGGGGGCCAAACTATGGCTACACCTTC
CASSFRGPNYGYTF
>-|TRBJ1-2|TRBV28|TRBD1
TGTGCCAGCAGTACAATCCGGGACAGCTATGGCTACACCTTC
CASSTIRDSYGYTF
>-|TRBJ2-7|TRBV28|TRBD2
TGTGCCAGCAGGCCCTCCGGGGGTAGCGGGAGTGGTGAGCAGTACTTC
CASRPSGGSGSGEQYF
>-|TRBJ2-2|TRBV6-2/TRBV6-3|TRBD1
TGTGCCAGCAGTTCCCCGACAGGGCGGGTCGGGGAGCTGTTTTTT
CASSSPTGRVGELFF
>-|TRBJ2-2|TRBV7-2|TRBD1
TGTGCCAGCAGCTCGAGCGGGACAGGGTTCACCGGGGAGCTGTTTTTT
CASSSSGTGFTGELFF
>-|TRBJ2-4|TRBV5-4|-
TGTGCCAGCAGCCATAAACAGGCATCCAAAAACATTCAGTACTTC
CASSHKQASKNIQYF
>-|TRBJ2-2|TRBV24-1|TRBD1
TGTGCCACCAGTGATGCCGGACAGGGGACCACCGGGGAGCTGTTTTTT
CATSDAGQGTTGELFF
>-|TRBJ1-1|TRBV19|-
TGTGCCAGTAGTGGGGAGACTTTGGGTACTGAAGCTTTCTTT
CASSGETLGTEAFF
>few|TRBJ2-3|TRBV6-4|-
TGTGCCAGCAGTGATAAGGAGACAGATACGCAGTATTTT
CASSDKETDTQYF
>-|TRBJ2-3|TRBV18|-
TGTGCCAGCTCACCGGTTACCGACTCAGATACGCAGTATTTT
CASSPVTDSDTQYF
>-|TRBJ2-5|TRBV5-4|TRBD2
TGTGCCAGCAGCCCGATGGGGAGGGAGGAGACCCAGTACTTC
CASSPMGREETQYF
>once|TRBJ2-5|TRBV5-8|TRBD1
TGTGCCAGCAGCCCGGGACAGGGGGTACAAGAGACCCAGTACTTC
CASSPGQGVQETQYF
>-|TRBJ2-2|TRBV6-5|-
TGTGCCAGCAGTCTACGGACTGCCCCCGGGGAGCTGTTTTTT
CASSLRTAPGELFF
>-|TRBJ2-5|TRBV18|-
TGTGCCAGCTCACCAGCTCTAGATGGAGAGACCCAGTACTTC
CASSPALDGETQYF
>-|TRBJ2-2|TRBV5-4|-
TGTGCCAGCAGCTTGAGGCAGGTTCGCACCGGGGAGCTGTTTTTT
CASSLRQVRTGELFF
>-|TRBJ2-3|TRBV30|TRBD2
TGTGCCTGGAACGGCGGGAGAACAGATACGCAGTATTTT
CAWNGGRTDTQYF
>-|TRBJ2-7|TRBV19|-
TGTGCCAGTAGTACCTTACAGGCTATGGGCGAGCAGTACTTC
CASSTLQAMGEQYF
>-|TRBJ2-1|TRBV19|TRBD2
TGTGCCAGTAGGGCCTCTAGCGGGAGGCTTACGAATGAGCAGTTCTTC
CASRASSGRLTNEQFF
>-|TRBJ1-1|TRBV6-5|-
TGTGCCAGCCACAGCAACACTGAAGCTTTCTTT
CASHSNTEAFF
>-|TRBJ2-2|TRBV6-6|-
TGTGCCAGTACTAGCCCTAACACCGGGGAGCTGTTTTTT
CASTSPNTGELFF
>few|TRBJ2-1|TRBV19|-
TGTGCCAGTAGTAGAATATCAGGCAATGAGCAGTTCTTC
CASSRISGNEQFF
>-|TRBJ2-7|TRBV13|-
TGTGCCAGCAGCTTATGGCCAGAACACTACGAGCAGTACTTC
CASSLWPEHYEQYF
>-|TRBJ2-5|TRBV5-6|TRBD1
TGTGCCAGCAGCAAGGGACAGGGGAGACAAGAGACCCAGTACTTC
CASSKGQGRQETQYF
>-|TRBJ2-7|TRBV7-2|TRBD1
TGTGCCAGCAGCCCAAAGGGACAGGGTACGTACGAGCAGTACTTC
CASSPKGQGTYEQYF
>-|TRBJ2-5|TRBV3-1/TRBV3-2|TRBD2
TGTGCCAGCAGCCATTTTTGGGTAGCGGGAGTTCTGGAGACCCAGTACTTC
CASSHFWVAGVLETQYF
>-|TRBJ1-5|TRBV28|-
TGTGCCAGCAGTCCCGGGGACAACAATCAGCCCCAGCATTTT
CASSPGDNNQPQHF
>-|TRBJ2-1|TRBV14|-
TGTGCCAGCAGCATCGGACTGGGCTCCTACAATGAGCAGTTCTTC
CASSIGLGSYNEQFF
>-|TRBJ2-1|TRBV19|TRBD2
TGTGCCAGTAGTCGCGCGGTCAAGCGGGATTACAATGAGCAGTTCTTC
CASSRAVKRDYNEQFF
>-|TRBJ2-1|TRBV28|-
TGTGCCAGCAGCTCTTTATCCAGCGATGAGCAGTTCTTC
CASSSLSSDEQFF
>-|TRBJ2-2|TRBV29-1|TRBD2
TGCAGCGTTGTAGGTCTAGCGGGGTCGAACACCGGGGAGCTGTTTTTT
CSVVGLAGSNTGELFF
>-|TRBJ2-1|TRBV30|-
TGTGCCTGGAGACGCCCGGGGTACCCTTTGTTCTTC
CAWRRPGYPLFF
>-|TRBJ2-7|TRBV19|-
TGTGCCACCAAAGGTGGGGGCCTCGAGCAGTACTTC
CATKGGGLEQYF
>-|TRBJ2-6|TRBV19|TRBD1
TGTGCCAGTAGTATCCGACAGGGGGCCCCTGGGGCCAACGTCCTGACTTTC
CASSIRQGAPGANVLTF
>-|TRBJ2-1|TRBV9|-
TGTGCCAGCAGCGTAGGAGGTGGCGGATCCTACAATGAGCAGTTCTTC
CASSVGGGGSYNEQFF
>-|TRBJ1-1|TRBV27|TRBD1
TGTGCCAGCAGTTTGGTGACAGGGAGAGATGAAGCTTTCTTT
CASSLVTGRDEAFF
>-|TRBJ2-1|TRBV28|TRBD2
TGTGCCAGCAGTTTCCTAGCGGCATACAATGAGCAGTTCTTC
CASSFLAAYNEQFF